A selection of T cell receptor beta chains follows, all from one sample in a study of CD8+ T cells in alopecia areata. TCRdb keeps only in-frame clones here, not all; method: immunoSEQ multiplex PCR. The profile shows under 350,000 clones, 58% of them singletons. The starting material was CD4+ T cells sorted from blood, obtained at week 24, from a patient treated with tofacitinib. The receptors derive from a human donor with alopecia areata. Both conserved end residues are part of each CDR3. Each record gives: V gene, J gene, D gene, clone size, CDR3 DNA, CDR3 protein. A D gene is named only where the DNA matches it firmly. Part of the rows lack a size; the others show once, few, many or a class for expanded clones.

V: TRBV30; J: TRBJ2-3; D: -; size: -; DNA: TGTGCCTGGACGGAAGGGTCTAGCACAGATACGCAGTATTTT; CDR3: CAWTEGSSTDTQYF
V: TRBV13; J: TRBJ2-6; D: TRBD1; size: -; DNA: TGTGCCAGCAGCGCCCGGGACAGGGGCCTCTTGTCTGGGGCCAACGTCCTGACTTTC; CDR3: CASSARDRGLLSGANVLTF
V: TRBV9; J: TRBJ2-5; D: TRBD2; size: -; DNA: TGTGCCAGCAGCACGACCGGGACTAGGGGAGAGACCCAGTACTTC; CDR3: CASSTTGTRGETQYF
V: TRBV5-1; J: TRBJ1-1; D: -; size: -; DNA: TGCGCCAGTTCACTTGGGGGGAACACTGAAGCTTTCTTT; CDR3: CASSLGGNTEAFF
V: TRBV7-3; J: TRBJ2-3; D: TRBD2; size: -; DNA: TGTGCCAGCAGCATAGCGGGGGGGCGAAATACGCAGTATTTT; CDR3: CASSIAGGRNTQYF
V: TRBV29-1; J: TRBJ1-1; D: -; size: -; DNA: TGCAGCGTGTCCCGCGACAGTAACACTGAAGCTTTCTTT; CDR3: CSVSRDSNTEAFF
V: TRBV30; J: TRBJ1-1; D: -; size: few; DNA: TGTGCCTGGAGTCTTACTATGAACACTGAAGCTTTCTTT; CDR3: CAWSLTMNTEAFF
V: TRBV7-9; J: TRBJ2-1; D: -; size: -; DNA: TGTGCCAGCAGCCCCGAGCTAACTACCTACAATGAGCAGTTCTTC; CDR3: CASSPELTTYNEQFF
V: TRBV30; J: TRBJ2-2; D: TRBD2; size: -; DNA: TGTGCCTCCGGAAGGGCGGGACTAAACACCGGGGAGCTGTTTTTT; CDR3: CASGRAGLNTGELFF
V: TRBV19; J: TRBJ1-2; D: -; size: few; DNA: TGTGCCAGTAGTATGGGGCAAGGGACCGCCTATGGCTACACCTTC; CDR3: CASSMGQGTAYGYTF
V: TRBV27; J: TRBJ2-5; D: -; size: -; DNA: TGTGCCAGCAGTTTAAAGCAAGAGACCCAGTACTTC; CDR3: CASSLKQETQYF
V: TRBV29-1; J: TRBJ2-7; D: TRBD1; size: few; DNA: TGCAGCGTCGGCCGGACAGGGTTTCCCTACGAGCAGTACTTC; CDR3: CSVGRTGFPYEQYF
V: TRBV6-5; J: TRBJ2-7; D: TRBD1; size: -; DNA: TGTGCCAGCAGCCAGGACAGGACCTCCTACGAGCAGTACTTC; CDR3: CASSQDRTSYEQYF
V: TRBV6-6; J: TRBJ2-5; D: TRBD2; size: -; DNA: TGTGCCAGCAGGGGGACGGGGGAGGGAGAGACCCAGTACTTC; CDR3: CASRGTGEGETQYF
V: TRBV7-8; J: TRBJ2-1; D: -; size: few; DNA: TGTGCCAGCAGGGGGGCGCGGGGACCATACAATGAGCAGTTCTTC; CDR3: CASRGARGPYNEQFF
V: TRBV7-3; J: TRBJ2-1; D: -; size: few; DNA: TGTGCCAGCAGCTTAATCGCAGGACCCGGGGTAGCCAATGAGCAGTTCTTC; CDR3: CASSLIAGPGVANEQFF
V: TRBV6-5; J: TRBJ2-7; D: -; size: -; DNA: TGTGCCAGCAGTTCGTTTGGGGAGCAGTACTTC; CDR3: CASSSFGEQYF
V: TRBV30; J: TRBJ1-4; D: -; size: -; DNA: TGTGCCTGGTCCCGTACCGGGTTTAATGAAAAACTGTTTTTT; CDR3: CAWSRTGFNEKLFF
V: TRBV7-9; J: TRBJ2-7; D: TRBD1; size: -; DNA: TGTGCCAGCAGCCCCCTGACAGGGGGCGGCTACGAGCAGTACTTC; CDR3: CASSPLTGGGYEQYF
V: TRBV10-3; J: TRBJ2-1; D: TRBD1; size: -; DNA: TGTGCCATCAGGGAGACAGGGGAGCAGTTCTTC; CDR3: CAIRETGEQFF
V: TRBV6-5; J: TRBJ2-2; D: -; size: -; DNA: TGTGCCAGCAGGCGGACCGGGGAGCTGTTTTTT; CDR3: CASRRTGELFF
V: TRBV5-1; J: TRBJ2-2; D: TRBD1; size: -; DNA: TGCGCCAGCAGCTTGCAGGGGGAGACCGGGGAGCTGTTTTTT; CDR3: CASSLQGETGELFF